The 28 T cell receptor beta chains below come from one sample, sequenced in a study of T cells of healthy individuals. TCRdb passed the 5' RACE reads through MiXCR, listing each CDR3 protein once. The data hold about 53,000 distinct CDR3 sequences, with approximately 14% observed a single time. The receptors stem from a human donor in good health.

This clonotype appeared many times. The chain recombines TRBV20-1 with TRBJ2-1; D tentatively fits TRBD1 or TRBD2 (5 bases each). Trimming left V 5 bases short and J 4 bases short, with 24 bases between. The CDR3 length is 17 residues. CDR1 and CDR2 (germline): DFQATT, SNEGSKA (reference sequence). The CDR3 loop is CSAYGAGGPYSYNEQFF. For the CDR3, the DNA is TGCAGTGCTTACGGGGCTGGCGGCCCGTACTCATACAATGAGCAGTTCTTC.

This clonotype was detected only a few times. The chain joins TRBV12-3 or TRBV12-4 to TRBJ2-7, with D tentatively TRBD2 (6 bases). The CDR3 has 13 amino acids. Trimming left V 6 bases short and J 2 bases short, with 11 bases between. CDR3 bases: TGTGCCAGCAGCCGACGGGGGACCTACGAGCAGTACTTC. Protein sequence: CASSRRGTYEQYF.

This clonotype was detected only a few times. The genes are TRBV24-1 and TRBJ2-5; D may correspond to TRBD1 or TRBD2 (5 bases each). The CDR3 loop spans 13 amino acids. The germline V gene has CDR1 KGHDR and CDR2 SFDVKD. Trimming took 4 bases from V and 0 from J, leaving 5 bases between them. For the CDR3, the DNA is TGTGCCACCAGTGAGGGACACCAAGAGACCCAGTACTTC. Translating gives CATSEGHQETQYF.

This clonotype occurred many times. V gene TRBV11-2 combines with J gene TRBJ2-1; 9 nucleotides agree with TRBD2. The CDR3 contains 16 residues. The germline CDR1 and CDR2 sequences are SGHAT and FQNNGV. V was clipped by 4 bases and J by 3 bases; unmatched bases: 7. CDR3 in DNA: TGTGCCAGCAGCTCGAAAGCGGGAGGCGTCTACAATGAGCAGTTCTTC. Translating it yields CASSSKAGGVYNEQFF.

This sequence joins TRBV7-2 and TRBJ2-4, with TRBD2 matching over 9 bases. V gave up 0 bases and J gave up 8 bases; unmatched junction bases: 5. Germline V lookup: CDR1 SGHTA, CDR2 FQGNSA. CDR3 size: 15 residues. The CDR3 loop is CASSLALGGGDIQYF. In DNA form, the CDR3 reads TGTGCCAGCAGCTTAGCGCTGGGCGGGGGGGACATTCAGTACTTC. The variable domain in full, completed from reference TRBV7-2 and TRBJ2-4, reads GAGVSQSPSNKVTEKGKDVELRCDPISGHTALYWYRQSLGQGLEFLIYFQGNSAPDKSGLPSDRFSAERTGGSVSTLTIQRTQQEDSAVYLCASSLALGGGDIQYFGAGTRLSVL.

This clonotype came up many times. This chain links TRBV20-1 with TRBJ2-5, with D possibly TRBD2 on 6 matching bases. Germline loops: CDR1 DFQATT, CDR2 SNEGSKA (reference sequence). The CDR3 totals 12 residues. Trimming removed 6 bases at V and 5 bases at J, with 13 bases between. CDR3 sequence (DNA): TGCAGTGCCGAGACTAGTACGGAGACCCAGTACTTC. This sequence encodes CSAETSTETQYF.

This clonotype was detected many times. The rearrangement joins TRBV5-1 to TRBJ1-6; D ambiguous. Germline V lookup: CDR1 SGHRS, CDR2 YFSETQ. V was shortened by 0 bases and J by 8 bases, with 9 bases between the two germline ends. The CDR3 has 14 residues. The CDR3 region has the DNA TGCGCCAGCAGCTTGGAAACGGAATATTCACCCCTCCACTTT. This translates into CASSLETEYSPLHF.

In this sample, this clonotype turned up a few times. This chain links TRBV6-5 with TRBJ1-3; D gene unclear. The CDR3 runs to 17 residues. V lost 0 bases, J lost 0 bases, and 12 bases lay in between. Per germline, CDR1 MNHEY and CDR2 SVGAGI. CDR3 region: CASSYSSPGVSGNTIYF. DNA for the CDR3: TGTGCCAGCAGTTACTCAAGCCCCGGGGTCTCTGGAAACACCATATATTTT.

This clonotype came up many times. The rearrangement links TRBV13 to TRBJ1-1; possible D gene TRBD1, 6 bases. The V end was cut by 7 bases, the J end by 0 bases, with 15 bases between. The CDR3 has 15 amino acids. In germline, CDR1 is PRHDT, CDR2 FYEKMQ (reference sequence). The CDR3 loop reads CASNRGGAMNTEAFF. CDR3 nucleotides: TGTGCCAGCAACCGCGGGGGGGCGATGAACACTGAAGCTTTCTTT.

In its sample, this clonotype was seen many times. The chain employs TRBV29-1 and TRBJ2-5; TRBD1 matches 8 bases. Looked up from germline, CDR1 is SQVTM and CDR2 is ANQGSEA. The V segment lost 4 bases and the J segment 5 bases; nucleotides outside the gene matches: 6. The CDR3 sequence is 13 residues long. CDR3 in amino acids: CSVVETGAETQYF. The CDR3 coding sequence is TGCAGCGTTGTTGAGACAGGGGCCGAGACCCAGTACTTC.

This clonotype was observed a handful of times. The V gene is TRBV5-6, the J gene TRBJ2-7, with unresolved D. The CDR3 length is 13 residues. The V end lost 4 bases, the J end lost 5 bases, and 13 bases lay between the germline ends. The germline gives CDR1 SGHDT, CDR2 YYEEEE. CDR3 bases: TGTGCCAGCAGCCTGATTAGACGAGACGAGCAGTACTTC. Translated: CASSLIRRDEQYF.

This clonotype was seen many times. The gene calls are TRBV20-1 and TRBJ1-2, with 11 nucleotides matching TRBD1. Trimming cost V 0 bases and J 0 bases; bases outside gene matches: 6. The CDR3 totals 17 residues. Germline assignment: CDR1 DFQATT and CDR2 SNEGSKA (reference sequence). CDR3 bases: TGCAGTGCTAGAGATCGAGGGACAGGGGGACCTAACTATGGCTACACCTTC. Its translation: CSARDRGTGGPNYGYTF.

In the case of this clonotype: The junction departs from germline at one end; a sequencing error may be responsible. This chain uses TRBV7-9 with TRBJ2-1; 9 bases fit TRBD1. CDR3 size: 16 residues. Per the germline V gene, CDR1 is SEHNR and CDR2 is FQNEAQ (reference sequence). The CDR3 coding sequence is TGTGTCAGCAGCGGTCGGGACAGGGTCGCCTACAATGAGCAGTTCTTC. Its protein is CVSSGRDRVAYNEQFF.

The chain employs TRBV4-3 and TRBJ1-2; D unresolved. The CDR3 loop spans 15 amino acids. Germline V lookup: CDR1 LGHNA, CDR2 YSLEER. Trimming shortened V by 0 bases and J by 4 bases, and 12 bases separated the two germline ends. CDR3 bases: TGCGCCAGCAGCCAAGATCGAAGGAAGGGCTATGGCTACACCTTC. It specifies CASSQDRRKGYGYTF.

This chain connects TRBV7-8 to TRBJ2-7, with no clear D. The length of the CDR3 is 14 residues. Germline values: CDR1 SGHVS, CDR2 FQNEAQ. The ends were cut back, 5 bases at V and 2 bases at J, with 13 bases in the middle. The CDR3 nucleotides are TGTGCCAGCAGCCCGCGTGACGGAACCTACGAGCAGTACTTC. This codes for CASSPRDGTYEQYF. Filled out from reference TRBV7-8 and TRBJ2-7, the complete variable domain reads GAGVSQSPRYKVAKRGQDVALRCDPISGHVSLFWYQQALGQGPEFLTYFQNEAQLDKSGLPSDRFFAERPEGSVSTLKIQRTQQEDSAVYLCASSPRDGTYEQYFGPGTRLTVT.

This clonotype was detected many times. The chain employs TRBV7-9 and TRBJ2-7, with D possibly TRBD1 on 6 matching bases. The CDR3 spans 14 residues. V lost 5 bases and J lost 1, with 12 bases in between. Germline CDR1 reads SEHNR; CDR2 reads FQNEAQ (reference sequence). CDR3 amino acids: CASSPRQESYEQYF. In nucleotides, the CDR3 is TGTGCCAGCAGCCCGAGACAGGAATCCTACGAGCAGTACTTC. Variable domain in full (rest from reference TRBV7-9 and TRBJ2-7): DTGVSQNPRHKITKRGQNVTFRCDPISEHNRLYWYRQTLGQGPEFLTYFQNEAQLEKSRLLSDRFSAERPKGSFSTLEIQRTEQGDSAMYLCASSPRQESYEQYFGPGTRLTVT.

There are many counts of this clonotype. The chain carries TRBV5-4 and TRBJ1-2; TRBD1 aligns across 9 bases. There are 16 residues in the CDR3. Germline V gene lookup returns CDR1 SGHNT and CDR2 YYREEE (reference sequence). V shed 0 bases, J shed 4 bases, and the junction held 7 bases outside the gene matches. CDR3: CASSLAGTGNIYGYTF. CDR3 in DNA: TGTGCCAGCAGCTTGGCCGGGACAGGGAATATCTATGGCTACACCTTC.

This clonotype was seen at least ten times. V gene TRBV24-1 combines with J gene TRBJ1-5; 7 nucleotides match TRBD1. The CDR3 totals 14 residues. V shed 2 bases, J shed 5 bases, and the junction held 2 bases outside the gene matches. In germline, CDR1 is KGHDR, CDR2 SFDVKD. CDR3 in amino acids: CATSDSGQHQPQHF. The CDR3 DNA is TGTGCCACCAGTGATTCGGGACAGCATCAGCCCCAGCATTTT.

The table lists this clonotype with a few counts. The V call is TRBV6-5, the J call TRBJ2-1, with D unclear. The CDR3 totals 12 residues. V was shortened by 8 bases and J by 9 bases, with 14 bases between the two germline ends. Looked up from germline, CDR1 is MNHEY and CDR2 is SVGAGI. Here the CDR3 reads CASGGLGREQFF. As DNA, the CDR3 is TGTGCCAGCGGCGGCCTAGGGCGTGAGCAGTTCTTC.

The sample holds a few counts of this clonotype. This rearrangement joins TRBV12-3 or TRBV12-4 to TRBJ2-3; D call uncertain. The CDR3 has 15 residues. Between the trimmed V and J ends, which lost 4 bases and 2 bases, there was a span of 13 bases. The DNA for the CDR3 is TGTGCCAGCAGTTCAACACTGGGCCACACAGATACGCAGTATTTT. Translating it yields CASSSTLGHTDTQYF.

In its sample, this clonotype was seen many times. V is TRBV25-1 and J is TRBJ2-7; D uncertain. CDR3 size: 14 residues. The germline V gene encodes CDR1 MGHDK and CDR2 SYGVNS. Trimming took 4 bases from V and 6 from J, leaving 16 bases between them. CDR3 nucleotides: TGTGCCAGCAGTGGAATTGGGCGGATGCGCGAGCAGTACTTC. This translates into CASSGIGRMREQYF.

The J gene is TRBJ2-3, the V gene TRBV6-5; TRBD2 matches at 9 bases. With 4 bases clipped from V and 2 bases from J, the junction kept 7 bases outside the gene matches. Germline V gives CDR1 MNHEY, CDR2 SVGAGI. CDR3 length equals 16 residues. The CDR3 loop is CASSSRAGGPTDTQYF. CDR3 nucleotide sequence: TGTGCCAGCAGTTCACGAGCGGGGGGACCCACAGATACGCAGTATTTT.

This clonotype was detected only a few times. The rearrangement links TRBV19 to TRBJ1-1; TRBD1 aligns across 8 bases. The CDR3 loop spans 16 amino acids. Germline V gene sequence: CDR1 LNHDA, CDR2 SQIVND (reference sequence). The V gene end was trimmed by 5 bases and the J gene end by 5 bases; junction bases not matched to a gene: 13. CDR3 in DNA: TGTGCCAGTAGTGTCTCGAGACAGGGGTTTATTACTGAAGCTTTCTTT. The encoded protein is CASSVSRQGFITEAFF. The entire variable domain, with the rest obtained from reference TRBV19 and TRBJ1-1, is as follows: DGGITQSPKYLFRKEGQNVTLSCEQNLNHDAMYWYRQDPGQGLRLIYYSQIVNDFQKGDIAEGYSVSREKKESFPLTVTSAQKNPTAFYLCASSVSRQGFITEAFFGQGTRLTVV.

The CDR3 loop is CSAPAGLAGGRLTDTQYF. CDR3 in DNA: TGCAGTGCTCCCGCGGGACTAGCGGGAGGGAGACTCACAGATACGCAGTATTTT. V is TRBV20-1 and J is TRBJ2-3; TRBD2 aligns across 16 bases. The CDR3 contains 18 residues. CDR1 and CDR2 (germline): DFQATT, SNEGSKA (reference sequence). V gave up 5 bases and J gave up 2 bases; unmatched junction bases: 10.

This clonotype was observed a few times. The J gene is TRBJ2-1, the V gene TRBV4-1; D is perhaps TRBD2 (6 bases). The germline V gene has CDR1 MGHRA and CDR2 YSYEKL. This CDR3 contains 18 residues. V lost 0 bases, J lost 7 bases, and 22 bases lay in between. CDR3 sequence: CASSQEPPTSVAGNEQFF. The CDR3 DNA reads TGCGCCAGCAGCCAAGAACCCCCGACTAGTGTTGCGGGAAATGAGCAGTTCTTC.

V is TRBV5-1 and J is TRBJ1-2; 8 nucleotides line up with TRBD1. The CDR3 is 15 residues long. V was clipped by 0 bases and J by 7 bases; unmatched bases: 8. Germline V gene lookup returns CDR1 SGHRS and CDR2 YFSETQ. CDR3 in amino acids: CASSLAFGQGGGYTF. The CDR3 nucleotides read TGCGCCAGCAGCTTGGCCTTCGGACAGGGAGGTGGCTACACCTTC.

This clonotype has at least ten counts. The V call is TRBV18, the J call TRBJ2-7, with unresolved D. This CDR3 has 13 residues. The germline CDR1 and CDR2 sequences are KGHSH and LQKENI. Trimming cost V 2 bases and J 2 bases, with 7 bases left between them. Written as DNA, the CDR3 is TGTGCCAGCTCACCAGGGGTTACCTACGAGCAGTACTTC. Translated, it gives CASSPGVTYEQYF.

The sample holds many counts of this clonotype. The CDR3: CASSLTADSSPLHF. For the CDR3, the DNA is TGCGCCAGCAGCTTAACAGCGGATAGTTCACCCCTCCACTTT. The rearrangement links TRBV5-1 to TRBJ1-6, with D unresolved. CDR1 is SGHRS and CDR2 is YFSETQ in the germline V gene. V was shortened by 2 bases and J by 9 bases, with 12 bases between the two germline ends. The CDR3 covers 14 residues.